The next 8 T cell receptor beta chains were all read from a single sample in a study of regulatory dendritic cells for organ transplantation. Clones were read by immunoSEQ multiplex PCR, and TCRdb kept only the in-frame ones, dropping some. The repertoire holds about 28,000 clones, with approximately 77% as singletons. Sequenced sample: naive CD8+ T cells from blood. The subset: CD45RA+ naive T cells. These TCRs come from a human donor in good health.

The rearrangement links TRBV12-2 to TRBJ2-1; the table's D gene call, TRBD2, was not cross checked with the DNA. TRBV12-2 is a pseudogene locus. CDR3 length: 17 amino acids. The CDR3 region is CASRLSLTSGALGWKFF. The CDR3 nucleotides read TGTGCAAGTCGCTTATCTCTGACTAGCGGGGCCCTGGGTTGGAAGTTCTTC.

CDR3 amino acids: CASSQSPRAVNTDTQYF. CDR3 coding DNA: TGTGCCAGCAGCCAATCCCCCAGGGCAGTGAACACAGATACGCAGTATTTT. V usage is TRBV16 and J usage is TRBJ2-3; tentatively, D is TRBD1 (5 bases). Trimming cost V 0 bases and J 2 bases, with 15 bases left between them. The length of the CDR3 is 17 residues. The germline gives CDR1 KGHSY, CDR2 FQNENV.

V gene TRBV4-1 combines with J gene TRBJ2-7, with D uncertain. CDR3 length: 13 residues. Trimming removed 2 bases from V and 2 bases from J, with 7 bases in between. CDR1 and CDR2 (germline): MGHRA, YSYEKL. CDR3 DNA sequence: TGCGCCAGCAGCCAATCTTTAACCTACGAGCAGTACTTC. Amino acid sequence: CASSQSLTYEQYF.

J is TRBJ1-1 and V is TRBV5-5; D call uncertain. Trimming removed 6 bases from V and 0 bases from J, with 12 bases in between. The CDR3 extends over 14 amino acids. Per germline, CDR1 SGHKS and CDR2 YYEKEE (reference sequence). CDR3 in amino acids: CASTWSTMNTEAFF. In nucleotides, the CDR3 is TGTGCCAGCACCTGGAGCACCATGAACACTGAAGCTTTCTTT. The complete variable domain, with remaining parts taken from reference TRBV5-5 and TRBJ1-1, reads DAGVTQSPTHLIKTRGQQVTLRCSPISGHKSVSWYQQVLGQGPQFIFQYYEKEERGRGNFPDRFSARQFPNYSSELNVNALLLGDSALYLCASTWSTMNTEAFFGQGTRLTVV.

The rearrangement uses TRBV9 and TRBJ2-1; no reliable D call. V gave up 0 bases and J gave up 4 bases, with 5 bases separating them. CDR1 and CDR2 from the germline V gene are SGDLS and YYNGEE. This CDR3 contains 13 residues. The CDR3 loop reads CASSVDRYNEQFF. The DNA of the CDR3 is TGTGCCAGCAGCGTAGACAGATACAATGAGCAGTTCTTC. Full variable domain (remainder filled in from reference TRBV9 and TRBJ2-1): DSGVTQTPKHLITATGQRVTLRCSPRSGDLSVYWYQQSLDQGLQFLIQYYNGEERAKGNILERFSAQQFPDLHSELNLSSLELGDSALYFCASSVDRYNEQFFGPGTRLTVL.

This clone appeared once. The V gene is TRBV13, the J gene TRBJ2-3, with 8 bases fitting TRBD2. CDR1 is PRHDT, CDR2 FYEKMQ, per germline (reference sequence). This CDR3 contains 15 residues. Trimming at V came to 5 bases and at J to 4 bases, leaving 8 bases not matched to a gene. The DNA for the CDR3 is TGTGCCAGCAGCCCGGGACTAGAGGGTCCAGATACGCAGTATTTT. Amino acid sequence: CASSPGLEGPDTQYF.

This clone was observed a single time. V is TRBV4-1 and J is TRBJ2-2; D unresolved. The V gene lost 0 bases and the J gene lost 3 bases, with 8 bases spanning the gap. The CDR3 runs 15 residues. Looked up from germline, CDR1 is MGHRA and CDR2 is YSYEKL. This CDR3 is CASSQDPADTGELFF. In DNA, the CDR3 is TGCGCCAGCAGCCAAGATCCTGCGGACACCGGGGAGCTGTTTTTT.

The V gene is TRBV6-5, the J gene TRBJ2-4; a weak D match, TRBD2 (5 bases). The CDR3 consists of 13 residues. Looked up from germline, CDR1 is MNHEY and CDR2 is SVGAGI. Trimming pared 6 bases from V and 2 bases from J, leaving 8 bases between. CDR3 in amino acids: CASSTGTKNIQYF. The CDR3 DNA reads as TGTGCCAGCAGCACCGGGACCAAAAACATTCAGTACTTC.